The T cell receptor beta chain under discussion was sequenced for a study of OX40 agonist ivuxolimab in advanced cancers. Study summary: Aged about 20 to 85 with a mean of roughly 65 years, they were about 80% male. Previous treatment with anti-PD-1, anti-PD-L1 or anti-CTLA-4 therapy was allowed; about 37% had received some. Study conclusions and caveats: Clonal expansion by week 6 occurred in CD4+ and CD8+ blood T cells (at 0.1 to 3.0 mg/kg).

TCRdb's table, derived via immunoSEQ multiplex PCR, lists solely in-frame clones and lacks some. The sample includes 15,000 to 20,000 clones, 73% of them seen just once. Concerning this clone: Antigen: not known.

Germline V CDR1 and CDR2: SEHNR, FQNEAQ (reference sequence). Trimming left V 5 bases short and J 3 bases short, with 11 bases between. This CDR3 has 14 amino acids. The source of this sequence is an adult with an advanced solid tumor such as melanoma, head and neck, liver or kidney cancer. The chain recombines TRBV7-9 with TRBJ1-3; D gene unclear. This specimen consisted of CD4+ or CD8+ T cells sorted from blood, obtained in a trial of the OX40 agonist ivuxolimab. In nucleotides, the CDR3 is TGTGCCAGCAGCCCGGACGCGGGTGGAAACACCATATATTTT. Protein: CASSPDAGGNTIYF.